The 24 T cell receptor beta chains below all came from one sample that was sequenced in a study of T cell responses to AZD1222 COVID-19 vaccine. The repertoire was sequenced with immunoSEQ multiplex PCR; TCRdb's copy has only in-frame clones and lacks some. The profile shows fewer than 50,000 clones, 90% of them singletons. The material sequenced was peripheral blood, taken 28 days after the second AZD1222 dose. The receptors derive from an adult who received the AZD1222 COVID-19 vaccine.

J is TRBJ2-2 and V is TRBV11-3, with 7 bases matching TRBD2. The germline gives CDR1 SGHNT, CDR2 YENEEA. The CDR3 has 17 amino acids. Trimming cost V 3 bases and J 0 bases; bases outside gene matches: 7. The CDR3 nucleotides read TGTGCCAGCAGCTTTAAACCTAGCGGACCGAACACCGGGGAGCTGTTTTTT. Protein: CASSFKPSGPNTGELFF.

This chain joins TRBV9 and TRBJ1-4; TRBD1 matches 9 bases. This CDR3 is built from 15 residues. Germline V lookup: CDR1 SGDLS, CDR2 YYNGEE. Trimming took 0 bases from V and 4 from J; bases not matched to a gene: 1. CDR3 protein: CASSVGDRDNEKLFF. The CDR3 DNA follows: TGTGCCAGCAGCGTAGGGGACAGGGATAATGAAAAACTGTTTTTT.

CDR3 nucleotides: TGTGCCAGCAGCTTAGATGGACAGGGGGGCGCTGAAGCTTTCTTT. This translates into CASSLDGQGGAEAFF. This chain links TRBV7-9 with TRBJ1-1, with 10 bases that match TRBD1. Looked up from germline, CDR1 is SEHNR and CDR2 is FQNEAQ (reference sequence). V was clipped by 1 base and J by 6 bases; unmatched bases: 5. This CDR3 has 15 amino acids.

In regard to this clone: At one boundary the junction diverges from the germline segment, which might be a read error. This chain connects TRBV5-6 to TRBJ2-7; 8 positions agree with TRBD1. In germline, CDR1 is SGHDT, CDR2 YYEEEE. The CDR3 length is 11 residues. CDR3 in amino acids: CASSKDRVEEF. In DNA, the CDR3 is TGTGCCAGCAGCAAGGACAGGGTTGAGGAGTTC.

This clone came up once. V usage is TRBV6-5 and J usage is TRBJ1-1, with D hard to call. CDR1 is MNHEY, CDR2 SVGAGI, per germline. The CDR3 spans 15 residues. With 4 bases removed from V and 11 bases from J, the gap between germline ends came to 23 bases. The CDR3 reads CASSSQNPGREFAFF. CDR3 nucleotides: TGTGCCAGCAGTTCCCAAAACCCGGGTAGGGAGTTTGCTTTCTTT.

This chain joins TRBV12-3 or TRBV12-4 and TRBJ1-2; no clear D gene. The ends were cut back, 6 bases at V and 6 bases at J, with 8 bases in the middle. The CDR3 sequence is 11 residues long. The CDR3 protein is CASSRRDGYTF. CDR3 coding DNA: TGTGCCAGCAGCCGCCGGGATGGCTACACCTTC.

The chain joins TRBV9 to TRBJ1-1; possibly TRBD1 for D (6 bases). Germline V lookup: CDR1 SGDLS, CDR2 YYNGEE. The CDR3 has 15 residues. Trimming left V 0 bases short and J 6 bases short, with 15 bases between. The CDR3 sequence is CASSVGTGRRAEAFF. DNA for the CDR3: TGTGCCAGCAGCGTAGGCACAGGGCGGCGCGCTGAAGCTTTCTTT.

J is TRBJ2-7 and V is TRBV13, with TRBD2 as a possible D gene (6 bases). V lost 6 bases to trimming and J lost 6 bases, with 9 bases between them. The CDR3 sequence is 11 residues long. Germline CDR1 and CDR2: PRHDT and FYEKMQ (reference sequence). The CDR3 protein is CASRLEGEQYF. In nucleotides, the CDR3 is TGTGCCAGCAGACTGGAGGGCGAGCAGTACTTC.

This sequence joins TRBV27 and TRBJ2-7; D call uncertain. The CDR3 length is 14 residues. Between the trimmed V and J ends, which lost 3 bases and 5 bases, there was a span of 14 bases. Germline V CDR1 and CDR2: MNHEY, SMNVEV (reference sequence). The CDR3 DNA is TGTGCCAGCAGTTTTGGTAGGGTATTCGACGAGCAGTACTTC. Translating it yields CASSFGRVFDEQYF.

The V call is TRBV30, the J call TRBJ1-1; possible D gene TRBD1, 5 bases. V gave up 3 bases and J gave up 6 bases, with 14 bases separating them. There are 13 residues in the CDR3. From germline, CDR1 is GTSNPN and CDR2 SVGIG (reference sequence). CDR3 in amino acids: CAWRSQGTAEAFF. The CDR3 region has the DNA TGTGCCTGGAGGAGTCAGGGTACAGCTGAAGCTTTCTTT.

The CDR3 reads CASSAWSLRNTGELFF. Written as DNA, the CDR3 is TGTGCCAGCAGCGCTTGGTCCCTGAGGAACACCGGGGAGCTGTTTTTT. The chain has TRBV5-4 and TRBJ2-2; D not resolved. The CDR3 runs 16 residues. CDR1 is SGHNT and CDR2 is YYREEE in the germline V gene (reference sequence). V was clipped by 4 bases and J by 1 base, with 14 bases between them.

The V and J genes are TRBV7-2 and TRBJ2-2; 8 bases match TRBD1. Germline trimming cut 5 bases from V and 3 bases from J; bases unmatched to any gene: 11. The germline V gene has CDR1 SGHTA and CDR2 FQGNSA. The CDR3 covers 17 residues. In DNA, the CDR3 is TGTGCCAGCAGCACGTCCGACAGGGGCGGGTACACCGGGGAGCTGTTTTTT. It codes for CASSTSDRGGYTGELFF.

The chain combines TRBV5-6 with TRBJ1-1; D remains unclear. Germline V lookup: CDR1 SGHDT, CDR2 YYEEEE. V was shortened by 2 bases and J by 4 bases, with 9 bases between the two germline ends. CDR3 length: 13 residues. The CDR3 region is CASSFTGITEAFF. In DNA form, the CDR3 reads TGTGCCAGCAGCTTTACGGGGATCACTGAAGCTTTCTTT.

The V call is TRBV19, the J call TRBJ2-5, with D perhaps being TRBD1 or TRBD2 (6 bases each). Germline V gives CDR1 LNHDA, CDR2 SQIVND (reference sequence). Trimming left V 4 bases short and J 4 bases short, with 16 bases between. The CDR3 loop spans 15 amino acids. CDR3 in amino acids: CASSTGGVGGETQYF. CDR3 bases: TGTGCCAGTAGTACCGGAGGGGTAGGGGGAGAGACCCAGTACTTC.

J is TRBJ1-2 and V is TRBV6-6; D is ambiguous. V lost 5 bases to trimming and J lost 2 bases, with 9 bases between them. The CDR3 spans 13 residues. CDR1 is MNHNY and CDR2 is SVGAGI in the germline V gene (reference sequence). For the CDR3, the DNA is TGTGCCAGCAGTCCCGGGGTAAACTATGGCTACACCTTC. As protein: CASSPGVNYGYTF.

The J gene is TRBJ1-1, the V gene TRBV6-5; 8 bases are a match to TRBD1. The germline gives CDR1 MNHEY, CDR2 SVGAGI. V was clipped by 6 bases and J by 1 base; unmatched bases: 4. This CDR3 comprises 14 residues. The CDR3 is CASRARGPNTEAFF. The CDR3 DNA reads as TGTGCCAGCAGGGCCAGGGGGCCGAACACTGAAGCTTTCTTT.

This rearrangement joins TRBV30 to TRBJ1-1, with D perhaps matching TRBD1 (5 bases). There are 13 residues in the CDR3. Trimming shortened V by 8 bases and J by 0 bases, and 13 bases separated the two germline ends. Germline CDR1 is GTSNPN and CDR2 is SVGIG (reference sequence). CDR3 residues: CARKEGMNTEAFF. The CDR3 coding sequence is TGTGCCCGGAAGGAGGGGATGAACACTGAAGCTTTCTTT.

The chain is built from TRBV2 and TRBJ1-4, with no clear D. This CDR3 region has 15 residues. With 1 base removed from V and 3 bases from J, the gap between germline ends came to 9 bases. Germline-derived CDR1 and CDR2 are SNHLY and FYNNEI. The CDR3 loop is CASSEGWRPNEKLFF. The DNA for the CDR3 is TGTGCCAGCAGTGAAGGGTGGCGGCCTAATGAAAAACTGTTTTTT.

This chain links TRBV7-7 with TRBJ2-5; D possibly corresponds to TRBD1 (6 bases). Germline lookup yields CDR1 SSHAT and CDR2 FNYEAQ (reference sequence). The CDR3 consists of 14 residues. V shed 5 bases and J shed 2 bases, with 12 bases lying between them. This chain's CDR3 is CASSKGDTQETQYF. The CDR3 region has the DNA TGTGCCAGCAGCAAAGGGGACACTCAAGAGACCCAGTACTTC. Full variable domain (rest looked up from reference TRBV7-7 and TRBJ2-5): GAGVSQSPRYKVTKRGQDVTLRCDPISSHATLYWYQQALGQGPEFLTYFNYEAQPDKSGLPSDRFSAERPEGSISTLTIQRTEQRDSAMYRCASSKGDTQETQYFGPGTRLLVL.

This sequence joins TRBV2 and TRBJ2-7; D uncertain. Trimming shortened V by 6 bases and J by 2 bases, and 14 bases separated the two germline ends. The CDR3 length is 14 residues. Germline values: CDR1 SNHLY, CDR2 FYNNEI. CDR3 amino acids: CASSRPQATYEQYF. The CDR3 DNA reads as TGTGCCAGCAGCCGCCCCCAGGCTACCTACGAGCAGTACTTC.

The chain is built from TRBV5-1 and TRBJ1-2; D not resolved. The CDR3 totals 13 residues. V was trimmed by 3 bases and J by 3 bases, leaving 9 bases between them. Looked up from germline, CDR1 is SGHRS and CDR2 is YFSETQ. Here the CDR3 DNA reads TGCGCCAGCAGCTCCGAGAATTACTATGGCTACACCTTC. Amino acids: CASSSENYYGYTF.

The CDR3 loop reads CASSELMSGGIAFF. The CDR3 DNA sequence: TGCGCCAGCAGTGAGCTGATGTCAGGGGGTATCGCTTTCTTT. The chain links TRBV10-1 to TRBJ1-1; 7 bases fit TRBD1. Germline lookup yields CDR1 WNHNN and CDR2 SYGVQD (reference sequence). This CDR3 is 14 amino acids long. V gave up 2 bases and J gave up 11 bases; unmatched junction bases: 11.

The V and J genes are TRBV6-2 or TRBV6-3 and TRBJ2-1; 11 bases agree with TRBD2. J was trimmed by 3 bases and V by 5 bases; bases with no gene match: 6. The CDR3 has 16 residues. Germline CDR1 and CDR2: MNHEY and SVGEGT. The CDR3 protein is CASSTPLAGGYNEQFF. CDR3 nucleotide sequence: TGTGCCAGCAGTACTCCCCTAGCGGGGGGCTACAATGAGCAGTTCTTC.

This clone was seen a single time. The gene calls are TRBV3-1 (or the pseudogene TRBV3-2) and TRBJ2-7; tentatively, D is TRBD1 (5 bases). Germline V gene sequence: CDR1 LGHDT, CDR2 YNNKEL (reference sequence). Deletions cut 3 bases from V and 3 bases from J, with 9 bases between. The CDR3 runs 13 residues. CDR3 sequence (DNA): TGTGCCAGCAGCCATGGGGCGAACTACGAGCAGTACTTC. Its protein is CASSHGANYEQYF.